Listed below are T cell receptor beta chains from one sample, sequenced in a study of blood T cell repertoires in COVID-19. Sequencing used immunoSEQ multiplex PCR; TCRdb keeps in-frame clones, though not all of them. The sample yields roughly 100,000 clones, around 74% seen once. The sequenced sample was peripheral blood. These receptors all stem from a woman between 65 and 79 years old with acute or convalescent COVID-19. CDR3s include the opening cysteine and the closing phenylalanine or tryptophan. A D gene is named only where the DNA matches it firmly. Size is omitted from some rows. Given values are once, few, many or a class for expanded clones.

cdr3_aa: CASSVWSGGNTDTQYF; cdr3_nt: TGTGCCAGCAGCGTCTGGTCCGGGGGAAACACAGATACGCAGTATTTT; clone_size: once; v_call: TRBV9; d_call: -; j_call: TRBJ2-3
cdr3_aa: CASSPQRRSGGNQPQHF; cdr3_nt: TGTGCCAGCTCACCACAGAGGAGGTCGGGGGGCAATCAGCCCCAGCATTTT; clone_size: few; v_call: TRBV18; d_call: -; j_call: TRBJ1-5
cdr3_aa: CAISESGGGYTEAFF; cdr3_nt: TGTGCCATCAGTGAGTCAGGGGGCGGATACACTGAAGCTTTCTTT; clone_size: -; v_call: TRBV10-3; d_call: TRBD1; j_call: TRBJ1-1
cdr3_aa: CASSLGQYYEQYF; cdr3_nt: TGTGCCAGCAGCTTGGGCCAGTACTACGAGCAGTACTTC; clone_size: -; v_call: TRBV5-6; d_call: -; j_call: TRBJ2-7
cdr3_aa: CASSLDPGSPYNEQFF; cdr3_nt: TGCGCCAGCAGCTTGGATCCGGGGAGCCCCTACAATGAGCAGTTCTTC; clone_size: -; v_call: TRBV5-1; d_call: -; j_call: TRBJ2-1
cdr3_aa: CASSLDGGLNNSPLHF; cdr3_nt: TGCGCCAGCAGCTTGGACGGGGGGTTAAATAATTCACCCCTCCACTTT; clone_size: once; v_call: TRBV5-1; d_call: -; j_call: TRBJ1-6
cdr3_aa: CASSPDRVNTEAFF; cdr3_nt: TGTGCCAGCTCACCCGACAGGGTGAACACTGAAGCTTTCTTT; clone_size: -; v_call: TRBV18; d_call: TRBD1; j_call: TRBJ1-1
cdr3_aa: CASSLAGTSGVGEQFF; cdr3_nt: TGTGCCAGCAGCTTAGCCGGGACTAGCGGGGTTGGTGAGCAGTTCTTC; clone_size: -; v_call: TRBV7-9; d_call: TRBD2; j_call: TRBJ2-1
cdr3_aa: CASSPPSGGTGANVLTF; cdr3_nt: TGTGCCAGCTCACCACCGAGTGGGGGGACCGGGGCCAACGTCCTGACTTTC; clone_size: -; v_call: TRBV18; d_call: -; j_call: TRBJ2-6
cdr3_aa: CAKGYNYGYTF; cdr3_nt: TGTGCCAAGGGGTATAACTATGGCTACACCTTC; clone_size: -; v_call: TRBV27; d_call: -; j_call: TRBJ1-2
cdr3_aa: CSVGHPGTGSLRNEQFF; cdr3_nt: TGCAGCGTTGGACACCCCGGGACAGGGAGCCTCCGGAATGAGCAGTTCTTC; clone_size: -; v_call: TRBV29-1; d_call: TRBD1; j_call: TRBJ2-1
cdr3_aa: CAWASTDTQYF; cdr3_nt: TGTGCCTGGGCATCAACAGATACGCAGTATTTT; clone_size: -; v_call: TRBV30; d_call: -; j_call: TRBJ2-3
cdr3_aa: CASSPIGTGGGTEAFF; cdr3_nt: TGTGCCAGCTCACCAATCGGGACAGGGGGAGGGACTGAAGCTTTCTTT; clone_size: -; v_call: TRBV18; d_call: TRBD1; j_call: TRBJ1-1
cdr3_aa: CASSEGYRDFRPQHF; cdr3_nt: TGTGCCAGCAGTGAAGGATACAGGGATTTTCGGCCCCAGCATTTT; clone_size: -; v_call: TRBV6-1; d_call: -; j_call: TRBJ1-5
cdr3_aa: CASSLLGRGNQPQHF; cdr3_nt: TGTGCCAGCAGTTTATTAGGCAGGGGCAATCAGCCCCAGCATTTT; clone_size: -; v_call: TRBV27; d_call: -; j_call: TRBJ1-5
cdr3_aa: CASTGSVRTF; cdr3_nt: TGTGCCAGTACGGGATCCGTGCGCACCTTC; clone_size: -; v_call: TRBV19; d_call: -; j_call: TRBJ1-2
cdr3_aa: CASSSRSDFMNTEAFF; cdr3_nt: TGTGCCAGCAGTTCCCGTTCCGACTTCATGAACACTGAAGCTTTCTTT; clone_size: once; v_call: TRBV27; d_call: -; j_call: TRBJ1-1
cdr3_aa: CASSEPPGSDRRHQPQHF; cdr3_nt: TGTGCCAGCAGTGAACCCCCTGGATCCGACAGGCGACATCAGCCCCAGCATTTT; clone_size: once; v_call: TRBV6-1; d_call: -; j_call: TRBJ1-5
cdr3_aa: CASSAQGATDTQYF; cdr3_nt: TGTGCCAGCAGCGCCCAGGGGGCCACAGATACGCAGTATTTT; clone_size: -; v_call: TRBV11-2; d_call: TRBD1; j_call: TRBJ2-3
cdr3_aa: CASSPTTGTYGYTF; cdr3_nt: TGTGCCAGCAGCCCAACAACAGGGACCTATGGCTACACCTTC; clone_size: -; v_call: TRBV5-6; d_call: -; j_call: TRBJ1-2
cdr3_aa: CASQGQGNSEAFF; cdr3_nt: TGTGCCTCCCAGGGACAGGGCAATTCAGAAGCTTTCTTT; clone_size: -; v_call: TRBV30; d_call: TRBD1; j_call: TRBJ1-1
cdr3_aa: CASSELPRQGAYEQYF; cdr3_nt: TGTGCCAGCAGCGAACTCCCTCGACAGGGGGCCTACGAGCAGTACTTC; clone_size: -; v_call: TRBV28; d_call: TRBD1; j_call: TRBJ2-7
cdr3_aa: CASSFTGGNGYTF; cdr3_nt: TGTGCCAGCAGCTTTACAGGGGGGAATGGCTACACCTTC; clone_size: -; v_call: TRBV7-9; d_call: TRBD1; j_call: TRBJ1-2
cdr3_aa: CASSVGAGTATTSSGNTIYF; cdr3_nt: TGTGCCAGCAGCGTCGGGGCGGGGACAGCTACAACATCCTCTGGAAACACCATATATTTT; clone_size: -; v_call: TRBV5-5; d_call: TRBD1; j_call: TRBJ1-3
cdr3_aa: CAWNGGRGQVGELFF; cdr3_nt: TGTGCCTGGAATGGAGGCAGGGGGCAAGTCGGGGAGCTGTTTTTT; clone_size: -; v_call: TRBV30; d_call: TRBD1; j_call: TRBJ2-2
cdr3_aa: CASIMRTGTDYGYTF; cdr3_nt: TGCGCCAGCATTATGCGGACCGGGACAGACTATGGCTACACCTTC; clone_size: -; v_call: TRBV10-1; d_call: TRBD1; j_call: TRBJ1-2
cdr3_aa: CASSQGTGVSNQPQHF; cdr3_nt: TGTGCCAGCAGCCAAGGGACAGGGGTTAGCAATCAGCCCCAGCATTTT; clone_size: -; v_call: TRBV7-9; d_call: TRBD1; j_call: TRBJ1-5
cdr3_aa: CASRGNSNQPQHF; cdr3_nt: TGTGCCAGCCGGGGGAATAGCAATCAGCCCCAGCATTTT; clone_size: -; v_call: TRBV6-5; d_call: -; j_call: TRBJ1-5
cdr3_aa: CASILGLISTGELFF; cdr3_nt: TGTGCCAGCATCCTTGGGCTAATAAGCACCGGGGAGCTGTTTTTT; clone_size: -; v_call: TRBV11-2; d_call: -; j_call: TRBJ2-2
cdr3_aa: CASMTRALAGRQETQYF; cdr3_nt: TGTGCCAGCATGACCAGGGCACTAGCGGGGAGACAAGAGACCCAGTACTTC; clone_size: -; v_call: TRBV25-1; d_call: TRBD2; j_call: TRBJ2-5
cdr3_aa: CASSLDLSPYGYTF; cdr3_nt: TGTGCCAGCAGCTTAGATCTTTCCCCCTATGGCTACACCTTC; clone_size: -; v_call: TRBV7-2; d_call: -; j_call: TRBJ1-2
cdr3_aa: CATNPLNTEAFF; cdr3_nt: TGTGCCACAAACCCGTTGAACACTGAAGCTTTCTTT; clone_size: -; v_call: TRBV30; d_call: -; j_call: TRBJ1-1
cdr3_aa: CASSLGLTSYNEQFF; cdr3_nt: TGTGCCAGCAGCCTGGGACTGACCTCCTACAATGAGCAGTTCTTC; clone_size: -; v_call: TRBV7-9; d_call: -; j_call: TRBJ2-1
cdr3_aa: CASSARQGMNTEAFF; cdr3_nt: TGCGCCAGCAGCGCAAGACAGGGGATGAACACTGAAGCTTTCTTT; clone_size: -; v_call: TRBV5-1; d_call: TRBD1; j_call: TRBJ1-1
cdr3_aa: CASSSAGVSQPQHF; cdr3_nt: TGTGCCAGCAGTTCTGCAGGGGTAAGTCAGCCCCAGCATTTT; clone_size: -; v_call: TRBV6-2/TRBV6-3; d_call: -; j_call: TRBJ1-5
cdr3_aa: CASAPQGMNTGELFF; cdr3_nt: TGCGCCAGCGCGCCCCAGGGAATGAACACCGGGGAGCTGTTTTTT; clone_size: once; v_call: TRBV5-1; d_call: -; j_call: TRBJ2-2
cdr3_aa: CASSAVGGKADTQYF; cdr3_nt: TGCGCCAGCAGTGCAGTGGGGGGGAAGGCAGATACGCAGTATTTT; clone_size: -; v_call: TRBV10-1; d_call: TRBD2; j_call: TRBJ2-3
cdr3_aa: CASGTGFNTEAFF; cdr3_nt: TGTGCTAGTGGCACAGGGTTTAACACTGAAGCTTTCTTT; clone_size: -; v_call: TRBV12-5; d_call: -; j_call: TRBJ1-1
cdr3_aa: CASSTDGAGELFF; cdr3_nt: TGTGCCAGCAGCACAGACGGGGCCGGGGAGCTGTTTTTT; clone_size: once; v_call: TRBV7-2; d_call: -; j_call: TRBJ2-2
cdr3_aa: CASSIQPQRQGNIQYF; cdr3_nt: TGCGCCAGCAGCATACAACCTCAACGACAGGGAAACATTCAGTACTTC; clone_size: -; v_call: TRBV5-1; d_call: TRBD1; j_call: TRBJ2-4
cdr3_aa: CASSVQGRDGYTF; cdr3_nt: TGTGCCAGCAGCGTACAGGGGCGGGATGGCTACACCTTC; clone_size: -; v_call: TRBV12-3/TRBV12-4; d_call: TRBD1; j_call: TRBJ1-2
cdr3_aa: CASSPQNYEQYF; cdr3_nt: TGTGCCAGCAGCCCCCAGAACTACGAGCAGTACTTC; clone_size: -; v_call: TRBV3-1/TRBV3-2; d_call: -; j_call: TRBJ2-7
cdr3_aa: CASSPDREHQPQHF; cdr3_nt: TGTGCCAGCAGTCCCGACAGGGAACATCAGCCCCAGCATTTT; clone_size: -; v_call: TRBV28; d_call: TRBD1; j_call: TRBJ1-5
cdr3_aa: CASSGPSGAETQYF; cdr3_nt: TGTGCCAGCAGCGGGCCATCTGGGGCCGAGACCCAGTACTTC; clone_size: -; v_call: TRBV9; d_call: -; j_call: TRBJ2-5
cdr3_aa: CASSLRSAQSYTF; cdr3_nt: TGTGCCAGCAGCTTAAGGAGTGCCCAAAGCTACACCTTC; clone_size: once; v_call: TRBV5-4; d_call: -; j_call: TRBJ1-2
cdr3_aa: CASSSPPDYGYTF; cdr3_nt: TGTGCCAGCAGTTCCCCCCCAGACTATGGCTACACCTTC; clone_size: -; v_call: TRBV6-5; d_call: -; j_call: TRBJ1-2
cdr3_aa: CATSDAQVSGELFF; cdr3_nt: TGTGCCACCAGTGACGCGCAGGTCTCCGGGGAGCTGTTTTTT; clone_size: once; v_call: TRBV24-1; d_call: -; j_call: TRBJ2-2
cdr3_aa: CASHMTNSYEQYF; cdr3_nt: TGTGCCAGCCACATGACAAACTCCTACGAGCAGTACTTC; clone_size: -; v_call: TRBV5-5; d_call: -; j_call: TRBJ2-7
cdr3_aa: CASSVQNTGAGGYTF; cdr3_nt: TGTGCCAGCAGCGTCCAAAATACAGGGGCGGGCGGCTACACCTTC; clone_size: -; v_call: TRBV5-4; d_call: TRBD1; j_call: TRBJ1-2
cdr3_aa: CASSLSGRISGDTQYF; cdr3_nt: TGTGCCAGCAGTTTATCAGGGCGCATTTCGGGAGATACGCAGTATTTT; clone_size: -; v_call: TRBV28; d_call: -; j_call: TRBJ2-3
cdr3_aa: CASSQDDSIDYGYTF; cdr3_nt: TGTGCCAGCAGCCAAGATGACAGTATCGACTATGGCTACACCTTC; clone_size: -; v_call: TRBV3-1/TRBV3-2; d_call: -; j_call: TRBJ1-2
cdr3_aa: CASSISGTSGGNNEQFF; cdr3_nt: TGTGCCAGTAGTATAAGCGGGACTAGCGGGGGGAACAATGAGCAGTTCTTC; clone_size: few; v_call: TRBV19; d_call: TRBD2; j_call: TRBJ2-1
cdr3_aa: CASSPLARTYNEQFF; cdr3_nt: TGTGCCAGTAGTCCGTTGGCTAGGACCTACAATGAGCAGTTCTTC; clone_size: -; v_call: TRBV19; d_call: -; j_call: TRBJ2-1